This TCR gamma chain was observed in a study of gamma delta lymphoproliferative disorders and STAT genes (dated by TCRdb to the late 2010s). In the study overall: Of the 9 Tgammadelta LGLL patients who were sequenced, 5 followed an indolent course, while 4 had symptomatic disease. Gamma-chain libraries were prepared from at least 50 ng of genomic DNA using the LymphoTrack Dx TCRG Assay. Delta-chain libraries followed the EuroClonality-NGS working group standard operating procedure, because no corresponding Invivoscribe delta assay was available. The study profiled TCR gamma and delta CDR3 repertoires by deep sequencing in Tgammadelta lymphoproliferative disease patients and healthy controls, within a larger immunophenotypic and STAT-mutation study. The TCR-sequenced pilot group comprised about nine Tgammadelta large granular lymphocyte leukemia patients and a couple of hepatosplenic T-cell lymphoma patients. To confirm results, a couple of gamma-chain samples and every delta-chain sample were sequenced twice.

Looking up the germline V gene yields CDR1 EGSNGY and CDR2 YDSYNSKV. The CDR3 measures 15 amino acids from cysteine to phenylalanine. Here the CDR3 DNA is all that survives: 45 bases in frame from base 1. For this chain, trimming is 0 bases at the V end and 3 bases at the J end, and the number of junction bases without a gene match is 8. In both library methods, multiplex PCR was carried out with primers targeting conserved V and J regions of the TCR genes. Amplicons were purified, pooled and sequenced on an Illumina MiSeq platform. From the authors' description of their analysis: V(D)J alignment, clonotype assembly and translation were performed with MiXCR, whereas functionality assessment and CDR3 repertoire analyses were performed with VDJtools. CDR3 followed the IMGT definition, and analyses included only productive sequences that used functional genes, leaving out ORF genes and pseudogenes. A custom Python script was used to look across all patients and controls for identical amino acid CDR3s belonging to major clonotypes, meaning those with a frequency of >=5%. To compare clonotype frequencies between patients and controls, a one-sided non-parametric Wilcoxon test was applied. Clone calls in TCRdb were regenerated from the public reads with CATT, after which identical DNA sequences shared one row. TCRdb, not the authors, supplied the V and J calls. The sample data list about 2,200 gamma-chain clones, and roughly 10% of these were observed just once. Less than 65% of the sample is taken by the ten largest.

Paper-wide results and their limitations: Nearly all major gamma and delta clonotypes of patients were found to be public, being shared with at least one healthy donor, and only a couple of gamma clonotypes were found to be private to disease. Leukemic cells were skewed toward terminal effectors, whereas control T cells likely spanned varied maturation stages, a difference potentially limiting comparisons between patients and controls. Major clones in indolent patients were dominated by Vgamma9-JgammaP and Vdelta2-Ddelta3-Jdelta1 rearrangements, whereas these rearrangements were absent in symptomatic patients, in whom less common gene combinations were used. When whole repertoires were clustered, gamma repertoires from patients formed a group apart from those of healthy controls, but delta repertoires showed no separation between the groups. The authors noted that NGS specificity may be reduced at low frequencies, so the public or private nature of leukemic clones needs confirmation.

This clone was counted between two and nine times. What this receptor recognizes is not known. No quality values exist for individual bases; no much larger clone is one base distant. Genomic DNA from peripheral blood mononuclear cells isolated from patients and controls was used for TCR sequencing. The median age of the sequenced patients was around 59 years, and the group included about 5 males and six or seven females. All patients came from a single hematology unit in Padova, Italy, and their diagnoses were reclassified as T-LGLL or HSTCL using the 2017 WHO criteria. All patient samples were collected while patients were off therapy or before therapy.

The receptor's source is a human donor with gamma-delta T-cell large granular lymphocyte leukemia. The V and J segments used are TRGV2 and TRGJ1 or TRGJ2. Here the J gene came from matching the DNA to germline, since TCRdb omits it. Material: blood. The bases read TGTGCCACCTGGGACGGGCATTGGGGTTATTATAAGAAACTCTTT. This sequence encodes CATWDGHWGYYKKLF.